A single sample is the source of the 31 T cell receptor beta chains below, sequenced in a study of OX40 agonist ivuxolimab in advanced cancers. This table comes from immunoSEQ multiplex PCR, and its TCRdb copy is limited to in-frame clones, with some not included. The table has fewer than 25,000 clones, approximately 90% seen once. The sequenced sample was CD4+ or CD8+ T cells sorted from blood, obtained in a trial of the OX40 agonist ivuxolimab. All receptors come from an adult with an advanced solid tumor such as melanoma, head and neck, liver or kidney cancer.

The rearrangement links TRBV7-2 to TRBJ2-3; D not certain. Looked up from germline, CDR1 is SGHTA and CDR2 is FQGNSA. The CDR3 loop spans 13 amino acids. Trimming cost V 5 bases and J 6 bases, with 12 bases left between them. The CDR3 spells CASSPAPTDTQYF. CDR3 DNA sequence: TGTGCCAGCAGCCCAGCCCCGACGGATACGCAGTATTTT.

This clone was detected only a few times. The rearrangement links TRBV5-1 to TRBJ1-2, with no clear D. The CDR3 sequence is 14 residues long. Deletions cut 0 bases from V and 2 bases from J, with 8 bases between. The V gene's germline CDR1 is SGHRS and CDR2 YFSETQ. This CDR3 reads CASSLETPNYGYTF. DNA for the CDR3: TGCGCCAGCAGCTTGGAGACTCCCAACTATGGCTACACCTTC.

This clone was counted a few times. The chain couples TRBV12-5 to TRBJ1-6; 8 bases align to TRBD1. From germline, CDR1 is LGHNT and CDR2 FRNRAP. There are 13 residues in the CDR3. The junction had 4 bases not matched to a gene; V was cut back by 5 bases and J by 10 bases. The CDR3 DNA follows: TGTGCTAGTGGTACATCAGGGGGCTCACCCCTCCACTTT. Protein sequence: CASGTSGGSPLHF.

In its sample, this clone was seen once. V and J are TRBV2 and TRBJ1-1; TRBD1 agrees at 8 bases. This CDR3 region has 13 residues. Germline assignment: CDR1 SNHLY and CDR2 FYNNEI. V shed 5 bases and J 4 bases; nucleotides not matched to a gene: 3. CDR3 bases: TGTGCCAGCAGTACAGACAGGGGCACTGAAGCTTTCTTT. The encoded protein is CASSTDRGTEAFF.

This chain connects TRBV28 to TRBJ1-1; D is uncertain. Trimming stripped 4 bases from V and 5 bases from J, with 14 bases between. The CDR3 is 14 amino acids. Per germline, CDR1 MDHEN and CDR2 SYDVKM. CDR3 bases: TGTGCCAGCAGTTCCTACGACGGTAGAACTGAAGCTTTCTTT. Its translation: CASSSYDGRTEAFF.

This chain connects TRBV19 to TRBJ2-3; D gene uncertain. The CDR3 extends over 12 amino acids. Germline loops: CDR1 LNHDA, CDR2 SQIVND (reference sequence). The V and J ends lost 11 bases and 8 bases respectively, with 17 bases between them. CDR3 protein: CAESLPHATQYF. CDR3 in DNA: TGTGCCGAATCTTTGCCCCACGCTACGCAGTATTTT.

The chain recombines TRBV7-9 with TRBJ2-7, with 10 positions matching TRBD1. The germline V gene has CDR1 SEHNR and CDR2 FQNEAQ (reference sequence). The CDR3 loop spans 14 amino acids. V lost 5 bases to trimming and J lost 3 bases; unmatched junction nucleotides: 4. CDR3 nucleotides: TGTGCCAGCAGCCGACAGGGGGCTGGCTACGAGCAGTACTTC. Protein: CASSRQGAGYEQYF. Full variable domain (missing parts from reference TRBV7-9 and TRBJ2-7): DTGVSQNPRHKITKRGQNVTFRCDPISEHNRLYWYRQTLGQGPEFLTYFQNEAQLEKSRLLSDRFSAERPKGSFSTLEIQRTEQGDSAMYLCASSRQGAGYEQYFGPGTRLTVT.

The chain has TRBV28 and TRBJ1-2; D is perhaps TRBD1 (5 bases). CDR1 and CDR2 from the germline V gene are MDHEN and SYDVKM. The CDR3 runs 15 residues. Trimming shortened V by 8 bases and J by 1 base, and 17 bases separated the two germline ends. In DNA form, the CDR3 reads TGTGCCAGCCGTCAGCCGGGGGGAGTTAACTATGGCTACACCTTC. It translates to CASRQPGGVNYGYTF.

The chain carries TRBV2 and TRBJ2-7; 8 nucleotides line up with TRBD1. The ends lost 7 bases at V and 2 bases at J; junction bases unmatched: 4. Germline assignment: CDR1 SNHLY and CDR2 FYNNEI. This CDR3 has 13 amino acids. The CDR3 DNA is TGTGCCAGCAATGGACAGGGAGCCTACGAGCAGTACTTC. Protein: CASNGQGAYEQYF.

The chain has TRBV28 and TRBJ2-2, with 8 bases that match TRBD1. The CDR3 has 13 amino acids. Germline V gives CDR1 MDHEN, CDR2 SYDVKM. The V segment lost 4 bases and the J segment 5 bases; nucleotides outside the gene matches: 0. The CDR3 protein is CASSWTGTGELFF. CDR3 sequence (DNA): TGTGCCAGCAGTTGGACAGGGACCGGGGAGCTGTTTTTT.

The chain is built from TRBV5-1 and TRBJ1-1; D not certain. Trimming removed 4 bases at V and 1 base at J, with 8 bases between. This CDR3 is 13 amino acids long. The germline V gene has CDR1 SGHRS and CDR2 YFSETQ. CDR3 sequence (DNA): TGCGCCAGCAGCATCCTACAGAACACTGAAGCTTTCTTT. Protein: CASSILQNTEAFF.

V usage is TRBV21-1 and J usage is TRBJ2-7; TRBD1 was called by the table and not checked on the DNA. TRBV21-1 is marked as a pseudogene. This CDR3 is 10 amino acids long. CDR3 residues: CASSHDEQYF. For the CDR3, the DNA is TGTGCCAGCAGCCATGACGAGCAGTACTTC.

The V call is TRBV9, the J call TRBJ2-1; possible D gene TRBD2, 5 bases. V was trimmed by 7 bases and J by 0 bases, leaving 11 bases between them. CDR1 and CDR2 from the germline V gene are SGDLS and YYNGEE. The CDR3 has 14 amino acids. The CDR3 here is CASVRGDSYNEQFF. The DNA for the CDR3 is TGTGCCAGCGTACGGGGTGACTCCTACAATGAGCAGTTCTTC.

The chain joins TRBV10-1 to TRBJ2-2; D tentatively reads TRBD1 or TRBD2 (5 bases each). Per germline, CDR1 WNHNN and CDR2 SYGVQD (reference sequence). There are 13 residues in the CDR3. Trimming shortened V by 4 bases and J by 3 bases, and 6 bases separated the two germline ends. The DNA for the CDR3 is TGCGCCAGCAGTGTGGGACACACCGGGGAGCTGTTTTTT. Amino acid sequence: CASSVGHTGELFF.

The chain couples TRBV7-9 to TRBJ1-6, with D unclear. Germline V gene sequence: CDR1 SEHNR, CDR2 FQNEAQ (reference sequence). The CDR3 consists of 15 residues. The V gene lost 1 base and the J gene lost 10 bases, with 14 bases spanning the gap. Here the CDR3 reads CASSLGGRRNSPLHF. In nucleotides, the CDR3 is TGTGCCAGCAGCTTAGGGGGTCGGAGAAACTCACCCCTCCACTTT.

The chain has TRBV19 and TRBJ2-1; no reliable D call. With 9 bases removed from V and 0 bases from J, the gap between germline ends came to 15 bases. There are 15 residues in the CDR3. Germline V gene data show CDR1 as LNHDA and CDR2 as SQIVND (reference sequence). The CDR3 region is CASSQPHLSYNEQFF. The CDR3 nucleotides read TGTGCCAGCAGCCAGCCCCACCTCTCCTACAATGAGCAGTTCTTC.

This chain joins TRBV2 and TRBJ2-3, with a possible D match to TRBD1 (6 bases). This CDR3 spans 13 amino acids. Deletions cut 6 bases from V and 7 bases from J, with 14 bases between. Germline-derived CDR1 and CDR2 are SNHLY and FYNNEI. CDR3 sequence reads: CASRSTGSNTQYF. DNA for the CDR3: TGTGCCAGCAGATCTACAGGGTCCAATACGCAGTATTTT. Combining the CDR3 with reference TRBV2 and TRBJ2-3 gives the whole variable domain EPEVTQTPSHQVTQMGQEVILRCVPISNHLYFYWYRQILGQKVEFLVSFYNNEISEKSEIFDDQFSVERPDGSNFTLKIRSTKLEDSAMYFCASRSTGSNTQYFGPGTRLTVL.

This clone was recorded once. The chain is built from TRBV19 and TRBJ1-6; D ambiguous. The CDR3 runs 14 residues. V was trimmed by 6 bases and J by 11 bases, leaving 17 bases between them. Germline loops: CDR1 LNHDA, CDR2 SQIVND (reference sequence). This CDR3 reads CASSRLGASPPLHF. The CDR3 region has the DNA TGTGCCAGTAGCCGGTTAGGAGCGTCCCCACCCCTCCACTTT.

The chain joins TRBV5-4 to TRBJ2-5, with 8 bases that match TRBD2. From germline, CDR1 is SGHNT and CDR2 YYREEE (reference sequence). J lost 5 bases, V lost 9 bases, and 9 bases had no gene match. CDR3 length: 13 residues. The CDR3 loop reads CATQAGDAETQYF. CDR3 sequence (DNA): TGTGCCACTCAAGCGGGAGATGCTGAGACCCAGTACTTC.

This chain joins TRBV18 and TRBJ2-3; D uncertain. The CDR3 totals 12 residues. Germline loops: CDR1 KGHSH, CDR2 LQKENI. With 1 base removed from V and 3 bases from J, the gap between germline ends came to 2 bases. The CDR3 loop is CASSPRTDTQYF. The DNA of the CDR3 is TGTGCCAGCTCACCACGGACAGATACGCAGTATTTT.

In this sample, this clone turned up once. The chain has TRBV5-4 and TRBJ2-4; TRBD1 matches at 9 bases. The CDR3 sequence is 15 residues long. The V and J ends lost 1 base and 3 bases, in that order; junction bases with no gene match: 2. CDR1 and CDR2 from the germline V gene are SGHNT and YYREEE (reference sequence). The CDR3 region is CASSLRQGGKNIQYF. CDR3 bases: TGTGCCAGCAGCTTGAGACAGGGGGGCAAAAACATTCAGTACTTC. Drawing the rest from reference TRBV5-4 and TRBJ2-4, the complete variable domain is ETGVTQSPTHLIKTRGQQVTLRCSSQSGHNTVSWYQQALGQGPQFIFQYYREEENGRGNFPPRFSGLQFPNYSSELNVNALELDDSALYLCASSLRQGGKNIQYFGAGTRLSVL.

The V call is TRBV28, the J call TRBJ2-7, with 10 bases identical to TRBD2. The CDR3 extends over 15 amino acids. Germline assignment: CDR1 MDHEN and CDR2 SYDVKM. With 7 bases clipped from V and 4 bases from J, the junction kept 10 bases outside the gene matches. The CDR3 DNA sequence: TGTGCCAGCACCGTTAGCGGGGGGCTTAGATACGAGCAGTACTTC. Protein product: CASTVSGGLRYEQYF.

The chain employs TRBV5-4 and TRBJ1-3; D perhaps matches TRBD1 (6 bases). The CDR3 length is 15 residues. Trimming left V 5 bases short and J 0 bases short, with 12 bases between. Germline CDR1 is SGHNT and CDR2 is YYREEE (reference sequence). This CDR3 reads CASRPGGGSGNTIYF. The CDR3 bases are TGTGCCAGCAGACCCGGAGGGGGCTCTGGAAACACCATATATTTT.

This clone was seen only a few times. The genes are TRBV11-2 and TRBJ2-1; D remains ambiguous. V was shortened by 5 bases and J by 3 bases, with 11 bases between the two germline ends. This CDR3 region has 14 residues. Germline V gene data show CDR1 as SGHAT and CDR2 as FQNNGV. Written as DNA, the CDR3 is TGTGCCAGCAGCGCGGTAAGGGACTACAATGAGCAGTTCTTC. As protein: CASSAVRDYNEQFF.

This chain links TRBV4-3 with TRBJ2-7; D may be TRBD1 (6 bases). CDR3 length: 15 amino acids. The germline V and J ends were trimmed by 1 base and 2 bases, with 12 bases remaining between them. Germline CDR1 reads LGHNA; CDR2 reads YSLEER. CDR3 loop: CASSQVLQGAYEQYF. CDR3 nucleotides: TGCGCCAGCAGCCAAGTTTTACAGGGAGCCTACGAGCAGTACTTC.

The CDR3 loop is CASSAETGLIGYTF. CDR3 nucleotide sequence: TGTGCCAGCAGCGCAGAGACAGGGTTAATCGGCTACACCTTC. V is TRBV9 and J is TRBJ1-2, with 7 bases aligning to TRBD1. J lost 8 bases, V lost 3 bases, and 10 bases had no gene match. CDR3 length equals 14 residues. Germline CDR1 is SGDLS and CDR2 is YYNGEE. Full variable domain (rest looked up from reference TRBV9 and TRBJ1-2): DSGVTQTPKHLITATGQRVTLRCSPRSGDLSVYWYQQSLDQGLQFLIQYYNGEERAKGNILERFSAQQFPDLHSELNLSSLELGDSALYFCASSAETGLIGYTFGSGTRLTVV.

This chain joins TRBV27 and TRBJ1-2, with D perhaps TRBD1 (5 bases). CDR1 is MNHEY and CDR2 is SMNVEV in the germline V gene (reference sequence). The CDR3 has 16 residues. V was trimmed by 6 bases and J by 4 bases, leaving 21 bases between them. The CDR3 here is CASRTRDSARFYGYTF. CDR3 bases: TGTGCCAGCAGGACCCGAGACAGCGCGAGGTTCTATGGCTACACCTTC.

V usage is TRBV5-5 and J usage is TRBJ2-5; tentative D call: TRBD2 (5 bases). The length of the CDR3 is 13 residues. Trimming took 5 bases from V and 10 from J, leaving 18 bases between them. Germline V gene data show CDR1 as SGHKS and CDR2 as YYEKEE (reference sequence). CDR3 sequence (DNA): TGTGCCAGCAGATATCCGGGATATGAGGTCCAGTACTTC. Translating gives CASRYPGYEVQYF.

The chain links TRBV10-2 to TRBJ2-5; 11 bases map to TRBD2. V was pared by 0 bases and J by 4 bases, with 4 bases of the junction left unmatched. CDR3 length: 16 residues. The germline gives CDR1 WSHSY, CDR2 SAAADI. This CDR3 is CASSESLAGGGETQYF. The CDR3 DNA is TGCGCCAGCAGTGAGTCCCTAGCGGGAGGTGGAGAGACCCAGTACTTC.

V usage is TRBV6-6 and J usage is TRBJ2-2, with 12 bases fitting TRBD2. The trim removed 5 bases at V and 5 bases at J, leaving 3 bases unmatched. Germline V gives CDR1 MNHNY, CDR2 SVGAGI (reference sequence). This CDR3 has 15 amino acids. The CDR3: CASSRTSGETGELFF. The CDR3 nucleotides read TGTGCCAGCAGTCGGACTAGCGGGGAAACCGGGGAGCTGTTTTTT.

V usage is TRBV7-9 and J usage is TRBJ2-7, with unresolved D. Trimming left V 1 base short and J 0 bases short, with 4 bases between. The CDR3 runs to 13 residues. CDR1 and CDR2 (germline): SEHNR, FQNEAQ (reference sequence). CDR3: CASSLESSYEQYF. In DNA, the CDR3 is TGTGCCAGCAGCTTAGAAAGCTCCTACGAGCAGTACTTC.